A selection of T cell receptor beta chains follows, all from one sample in a study of glioma-infiltrating T cells. MiXCR, applied by TCRdb to the multiplex PCR reads, yields one record per CDR3 protein. The data hold approximately 190,000 distinct CDR3 sequences, with 32% observed a single time. The specimen sequenced was glioma tissue, nonneoplastic brain tissue, or PBMCs (not recorded which). The receptors derive from a human donor with low-grade glioma or glioblastoma, undergoing nonglioma brain surgery, or in good health (not recorded which). The CDR3 runs from the conserved cysteine through the conserved F or W. D genes are given only for firm matches. Expanded clones are given a class, and other clones once, few, many or no size at all.

v_call: TRBV5-1; j_call: TRBJ2-1; cdr3_length: 16; clone_size: few; d_call: TRBD2; cdr3_aa: CASSLVLAGPYNEQFF; cdr3_nt: TGCGCCAGCAGCTTGGTACTAGCGGGACCCTACAATGAGCAGTTCTTC
v_call: TRBV6-2/TRBV6-3; j_call: TRBJ2-5; cdr3_length: 16; clone_size: many; d_call: NA; cdr3_aa: CASTVIEGRGQETQYF; cdr3_nt: TGTGCCAGCACAGTCATAGAGGGTCGCGGACAAGAGACCCAGTACTTC
v_call: TRBV20-1; j_call: TRBJ2-7; cdr3_length: 14; clone_size: NA; d_call: NA; cdr3_aa: CSASSDLGPYEQYF; cdr3_nt: TGCAGTGCTAGTTCGGACCTGGGGCCCTACGAGCAGTACTTC
v_call: TRBV29-1; j_call: TRBJ2-4; cdr3_length: 13; clone_size: few; d_call: NA; cdr3_aa: CSASRDGGNIQYF; cdr3_nt: TGCAGCGCAAGCAGGGATGGGGGAAACATTCAGTACTTC
v_call: TRBV4-3; j_call: TRBJ2-7; cdr3_length: 15; clone_size: many; d_call: NA; cdr3_aa: CASSQGRTEHYEQYF; cdr3_nt: TGCGCCAGCAGCCAAGGCCGGACAGAACACTACGAGCAGTACTTC
v_call: TRBV18; j_call: TRBJ2-7; cdr3_length: 14; clone_size: few; d_call: TRBD1; cdr3_aa: CASSPAGQGYEQYF; cdr3_nt: TGTGCCAGCTCACCAGCGGGACAGGGTTACGAGCAGTACTTC
v_call: TRBV19; j_call: TRBJ1-1; cdr3_length: 12; clone_size: many; d_call: TRBD1; cdr3_aa: CASSGGDREAFF; cdr3_nt: TGTGCCAGTAGTGGGGGGGACAGGGAAGCTTTCTTT
v_call: TRBV19; j_call: TRBJ2-1; cdr3_length: 16; clone_size: many; d_call: NA; cdr3_aa: CASFMVFPSSYNEQFF; cdr3_nt: TGTGCCAGTTTTATGGTTTTTCCGAGCTCCTACAATGAGCAGTTCTTC
v_call: TRBV27; j_call: TRBJ1-4; cdr3_length: 15; clone_size: NA; d_call: TRBD1; cdr3_aa: CASSLTTGGVEKLFF; cdr3_nt: TGTGCCAGCAGTTTAACTACAGGGGGCGTAGAAAAACTGTTTTTT
v_call: TRBV6-1; j_call: TRBJ1-5; cdr3_length: 12; clone_size: NA; d_call: NA; cdr3_aa: CASIDSGQPQHF; cdr3_nt: TGTGCCAGCATTGATAGCGGTCAGCCACAGCATTTT
v_call: TRBV19; j_call: TRBJ2-3; cdr3_length: 16; clone_size: NA; d_call: TRBD2; cdr3_aa: CASSTRTSGRVDTQYF; cdr3_nt: TGTGCCAGTAGTACGAGGACTAGCGGGAGAGTAGATACGCAGTATTTT
v_call: TRBV7-6; j_call: TRBJ1-1; cdr3_length: 15; clone_size: many; d_call: TRBD1; cdr3_aa: CASSLLRGFSSEAFF; cdr3_nt: TGTGCCAGCAGCTTACTCAGGGGGTTCTCGTCTGAAGCTTTCTTT
v_call: TRBV30; j_call: TRBJ2-7; cdr3_length: 14; clone_size: NA; d_call: TRBD1; cdr3_aa: CAWSEFTGGDEQYF; cdr3_nt: TGTGCCTGGAGTGAATTTACAGGGGGCGACGAGCAGTACTTC
v_call: TRBV5-1; j_call: TRBJ2-7; cdr3_length: 12; clone_size: many; d_call: TRBD1; cdr3_aa: CASSAQGHEQYF; cdr3_nt: TGCGCCAGCAGCGCACAGGGGCACGAGCAGTACTTC
v_call: TRBV5-1; j_call: TRBJ2-7; cdr3_length: 17; clone_size: NA; d_call: NA; cdr3_aa: CASSWGRYPRENDEQYF; cdr3_nt: TGCGCCAGCAGCTGGGGGAGATACCCCCGGGAGAACGACGAGCAGTACTTC
v_call: TRBV4-1; j_call: TRBJ1-3; cdr3_length: 16; clone_size: many; d_call: NA; cdr3_aa: CASSQGSGGSGNTIYF; cdr3_nt: TGCGCCAGCAGCCAAGGGAGCGGGGGCTCTGGAAACACCATATATTTT
v_call: TRBV30; j_call: TRBJ1-3; cdr3_length: 13; clone_size: few; d_call: NA; cdr3_aa: CAWSVSHGNTIYF; cdr3_nt: TGTGCCTGGAGTGTAAGCCATGGAAACACCATATATTTT
v_call: TRBV6-2/TRBV6-3; j_call: TRBJ2-7; cdr3_length: 13; clone_size: many; d_call: TRBD1; cdr3_aa: CASRRTGTGEQYF; cdr3_nt: TGTGCCAGCAGGCGGACAGGGACGGGCGAGCAGTACTTC
v_call: TRBV27; j_call: TRBJ2-7; cdr3_length: 14; clone_size: medium-sized; d_call: NA; cdr3_aa: CASSIVTGYHEQYF; cdr3_nt: TGTGCCAGCAGTATAGTAACAGGGTACCACGAGCAGTACTTC
v_call: TRBV4-1; j_call: TRBJ2-4; cdr3_length: 8; clone_size: NA; d_call: NA; cdr3_aa: CAISIQYF; cdr3_nt: TGCGCCATCAGCATTCAGTACTTT
v_call: TRBV27; j_call: TRBJ1-1; cdr3_length: 18; clone_size: NA; d_call: NA; cdr3_aa: CSSSLTPGFSGIFAEAFF; cdr3_nt: TGTTCCAGCAGTTTAACTCCAGGATTTTCAGGCATCTTCGCTGAAGCTTTCTTT
v_call: TRBV5-4; j_call: TRBJ2-6; cdr3_length: 14; clone_size: few; d_call: NA; cdr3_aa: CASSLEMDTGVLTF; cdr3_nt: TGTGCCAGCAGCTTGGAAATGGATACTGGTGTCCTGACTTTC
v_call: TRBV30; j_call: TRBJ1-5; cdr3_length: 14; clone_size: few; d_call: NA; cdr3_aa: CAWSAVGSNQPQHF; cdr3_nt: TGTGCCTGGAGCGCAGTGGGATCCAATCAGCCCCAGCATTTT
v_call: TRBV6-2/TRBV6-3; j_call: TRBJ2-3; cdr3_length: 13; clone_size: NA; d_call: NA; cdr3_aa: CASSLTGTDAQYF; cdr3_nt: TGTGCCAGCAGTTTGACGGGAACAGATGCGCAGTATTTT
v_call: TRBV30; j_call: TRBJ2-2; cdr3_length: 14; clone_size: NA; d_call: TRBD2; cdr3_aa: CAWTRPGRAGELFF; cdr3_nt: TGTGCCTGGACCCGACCCGGGAGGGCCGGGGAGCTGTTTTTT
v_call: TRBV24-1; j_call: TRBJ2-1; cdr3_length: 16; clone_size: few; d_call: TRBD2; cdr3_aa: CATSDPSGRTNNEQFF; cdr3_nt: TGTGCCACCAGTGACCCCAGCGGGAGGACCAACAATGAGCAGTTCTTC
v_call: TRBV10-3; j_call: TRBJ1-1; cdr3_length: 14; clone_size: many; d_call: NA; cdr3_aa: CAIRARGLNTEAFF; cdr3_nt: TGTGCCATCAGAGCCAGGGGTCTGAACACTGAAGCTTTCTTT
v_call: TRBV4-1; j_call: TRBJ2-1; cdr3_length: 17; clone_size: NA; d_call: TRBD2; cdr3_aa: CASSQDSASGAYNEQFF; cdr3_nt: TGCGCCAGCAGCCAAGATTCGGCTAGCGGGGCCTACAATGAGCAGTTCTTC
v_call: TRBV29-1; j_call: TRBJ2-7; cdr3_length: 13; clone_size: few; d_call: NA; cdr3_aa: CSASREPFYEQYF; cdr3_nt: TGCAGCGCGTCGCGGGAACCGTTCTACGAGCAGTACTTC
v_call: TRBV6-2/TRBV6-3; j_call: TRBJ2-7; cdr3_length: 13; clone_size: many; d_call: NA; cdr3_aa: CASSFGQFYEQYF; cdr3_nt: TGTGCCAGCAGTTTCGGACAGTTCTACGAGCAGTACTTC
v_call: TRBV20-1; j_call: TRBJ2-1; cdr3_length: 17; clone_size: many; d_call: TRBD2; cdr3_aa: CSARETSGGKSYNEQFF; cdr3_nt: TGCAGTGCTAGAGAAACTAGCGGGGGTAAATCTTACAATGAGCAGTTCTTC
v_call: TRBV19; j_call: TRBJ2-7; cdr3_length: 15; clone_size: NA; d_call: TRBD1; cdr3_aa: CATRDDRALSYEQYF; cdr3_nt: TGTGCCACCCGAGACGACAGGGCCCTCTCCTACGAGCAGTACTTC
v_call: TRBV5-1; j_call: TRBJ2-5; cdr3_length: 14; clone_size: NA; d_call: NA; cdr3_aa: CASSLDSLQETQYF; cdr3_nt: TGCGCCAGCAGCTTGGACAGCCTCCAAGAGACCCAGTACTTC
v_call: TRBV29-1; j_call: TRBJ2-3; cdr3_length: 13; clone_size: NA; d_call: NA; cdr3_aa: CSVEGGWTDTQYF; cdr3_nt: TGCAGCGTCGAGGGGGGTTGGACAGATACGCAGTATTTT
v_call: TRBV4-1; j_call: TRBJ2-7; cdr3_length: 13; clone_size: many; d_call: TRBD1; cdr3_aa: CASSRDRAYEQYF; cdr3_nt: TGCGCCAGCTCCAGGGACAGAGCCTACGAGCAGTACTTC
v_call: TRBV9; j_call: TRBJ1-5; cdr3_length: 15; clone_size: NA; d_call: NA; cdr3_aa: CASSVGGAGNQPQHF; cdr3_nt: TGTGCCAGCAGCGTCGGGGGCGCGGGCAATCAGCCCCAGCATTTT
v_call: TRBV27; j_call: TRBJ1-5; cdr3_length: 14; clone_size: many; d_call: NA; cdr3_aa: CASSPGQNNQPQHF; cdr3_nt: TGTGCCAGCAGTCCTGGACAGAACAATCAGCCCCAGCATTTT
v_call: TRBV7-2; j_call: TRBJ1-2; cdr3_length: 14; clone_size: NA; d_call: TRBD1; cdr3_aa: CASSVPTGGIGYTF; cdr3_nt: TGTGCCAGCAGCGTCCCGACAGGGGGCATCGGCTACACCTTC
v_call: TRBV4-2; j_call: TRBJ2-1; cdr3_length: 14; clone_size: many; d_call: NA; cdr3_aa: CASSQQGRYNEQFF; cdr3_nt: TGTGCCAGCAGCCAGCAGGGGCGGTACAATGAGCAGTTCTTC
v_call: TRBV11-2; j_call: TRBJ1-4; cdr3_length: 13; clone_size: NA; d_call: NA; cdr3_aa: CASSLEAGGKLFF; cdr3_nt: TGTGCCAGCAGCTTAGAAGCGGGGGGAAAACTGTTTTTT
v_call: TRBV7-8; j_call: TRBJ2-5; cdr3_length: 20; clone_size: NA; d_call: NA; cdr3_aa: CASISAPQAFGFSMDETQYF; cdr3_nt: TGTGCCAGCATCTCCGCCCCACAAGCGTTCGGATTTTCGATGGACGAGACCCAGTACTTC
v_call: TRBV30; j_call: TRBJ2-7; cdr3_length: 11; clone_size: NA; d_call: NA; cdr3_aa: CASEASYEQYF; cdr3_nt: TGTGCCTCCGAGGCCTCTTACGAGCAGTACTTC
v_call: TRBV28; j_call: TRBJ2-1; cdr3_length: 13; clone_size: many; d_call: TRBD2; cdr3_aa: CASSLSGRDEQFF; cdr3_nt: TGTGCCAGCAGTTTATCAGGGAGGGATGAGCAGTTCTTC
v_call: TRBV27; j_call: TRBJ2-7; cdr3_length: 14; clone_size: medium-sized; d_call: TRBD1; cdr3_aa: CASSFGQGDYEQYF; cdr3_nt: TGTGCCAGCAGTTTCGGACAGGGAGACTACGAGCAGTACTTC
v_call: TRBV15; j_call: TRBJ2-7; cdr3_length: 16; clone_size: NA; d_call: TRBD1; cdr3_aa: CATSRGQAKDSYEQYF; cdr3_nt: TGTGCCACCAGCAGGGGACAGGCGAAAGATTCCTACGAGCAGTACTTC
v_call: TRBV5-1; j_call: TRBJ2-1; cdr3_length: 16; clone_size: NA; d_call: NA; cdr3_aa: CASSLAGIDTYNEQFF; cdr3_nt: TGCGCCAGCAGCTTGGCGGGGATTGATACCTACAATGAGCAGTTCTTC
v_call: TRBV4-3; j_call: TRBJ1-6; cdr3_length: 18; clone_size: many; d_call: NA; cdr3_aa: CASSQDYTGFEYNSPLHF; cdr3_nt: TGCGCCAGCAGCCAGGACTACACAGGTTTTGAGTATAATTCACCCCTCCACTTT
v_call: TRBV7-2; j_call: TRBJ2-7; cdr3_length: 13; clone_size: few; d_call: NA; cdr3_aa: CASSLSSTREQYF; cdr3_nt: TGTGCCAGCAGCTTAAGTTCTACGCGCGAGCAGTACTTC
v_call: TRBV6-5; j_call: TRBJ1-1; cdr3_length: 15; clone_size: NA; d_call: NA; cdr3_aa: CASSYRVSMNTEAFF; cdr3_nt: TGTGCCAGCAGTTACAGGGTATCCATGAACACTGAAGCTTTCTTT
v_call: TRBV7-9; j_call: TRBJ2-7; cdr3_length: 14; clone_size: many; d_call: TRBD1; cdr3_aa: CASSGQGSRDEQYF; cdr3_nt: TGTGCCAGCAGCGGACAGGGCTCTAGGGACGAGCAGTACTTC
v_call: TRBV7-9; j_call: TRBJ1-2; cdr3_length: 14; clone_size: many; d_call: NA; cdr3_aa: CASSLAEPSNGYTF; cdr3_nt: TGTGCCAGCAGCTTAGCGGAGCCGTCGAACGGCTACACCTTC
v_call: TRBV15; j_call: TRBJ2-3; cdr3_length: 13; clone_size: many; d_call: TRBD1; cdr3_aa: CATQGGNTDTQYF; cdr3_nt: TGTGCCACACAGGGGGGAAACACAGATACGCAGTATTTT
v_call: TRBV7-9; j_call: TRBJ2-7; cdr3_length: 11; clone_size: NA; d_call: NA; cdr3_aa: CASSRPREQYF; cdr3_nt: TGTGCCAGCAGCCGCCCCCGGGAGCAGTACTTC
v_call: TRBV6-1; j_call: TRBJ1-1; cdr3_length: 14; clone_size: many; d_call: TRBD1; cdr3_aa: CASRQTGGDTEAFF; cdr3_nt: TGTGCCAGCAGGCAGACAGGGGGGGACACTGAAGCTTTCTTT
v_call: TRBV28; j_call: TRBJ2-1; cdr3_length: 15; clone_size: NA; d_call: TRBD2; cdr3_aa: CASWTSGRAGGEQFF; cdr3_nt: TGTGCCAGTTGGACTAGCGGGAGGGCCGGGGGTGAGCAGTTCTTC
v_call: TRBV28; j_call: TRBJ1-5; cdr3_length: 16; clone_size: many; d_call: TRBD1; cdr3_aa: CASSPPGQGVNQPQHF; cdr3_nt: TGTGCCAGCAGTCCCCCGGGACAGGGGGTCAATCAGCCCCAGCATTTT
v_call: TRBV6-1; j_call: TRBJ1-1; cdr3_length: 13; clone_size: many; d_call: NA; cdr3_aa: CASRYDVNTEAFF; cdr3_nt: TGTGCCAGCAGGTACGACGTGAACACTGAAGCTTTCTTT